This T cell receptor beta chain was found in a study of CD8+ T cells in alopecia areata. At the level of the study: Administration of oral tofacitinib to treated patients was at 5 to 10 mg twice daily. A 6-month period off drug followed tofacitinib, which lasted 6 to 18 months. The SALT score measured affected scalp surface percentage in treated patients. Study outcomes and limitations: Persistence during tofacitinib was seen for many expanded lesional clones in scalp and blood.

Extraction and reverse transcription of RNA yielded cDNA as the sequencing template. Profiled with immunoSEQ multiplex PCR; TCRdb holds only in-frame clones, not every one. The sample consists of some 190,000 clones, roughly 60% of them appearing once. For this clone: Its specificity is not known.

Documented treatment: oral pan-JAK inhibitor, 5-10 mg twice daily. Germline CDR1 and CDR2: SGHDN and FVKESK. V gave up 3 bases and J gave up 6 bases, with 15 bases separating them. This CDR3 contains 14 residues. Sample: CD4+ T cells sorted from blood, taken between weeks 49 and 50, from a patient treated with tofacitinib. The chain links TRBV14 to TRBJ2-7, with TRBD1 as a possible D gene (5 bases). The source is a human donor with alopecia areata. CDR3 in amino acids: CASSHRVVSPEQYF. CDR3 sequence (DNA): TGTGCCAGCAGCCACAGGGTCGTATCGCCCGAGCAGTACTTC.